The clone carrying this TCR beta chain turned up a few times. The donors, all healthy, were Caucasians living in Russia, aged about 6 to 90. Between the trimmed V and J ends, which lost 6 bases and 0 bases, there was a span of 11 bases. Looked up from germline, CDR1 is MDHEN and CDR2 is SYDVKM. This CDR3 region has 15 residues. A second PCR of roughly 7 to 11 cycles used a sample-barcoded 5' primer and a J-beta primer mix. TCRdb processed the 5' RACE reads anew with MiXCR; each CDR3 protein has one entry. The sample yields hundreds of thousands of distinct CDR3 sequences, approximately 25% seen once. This specimen comes from a study of blood T cells in healthy people across ages. These same data were also listed under a study on T cells of mothers and their children. That source notes: A few healthy Caucasian mothers served as donors, and their six children did as well. Every mother produced more than 9.5 million TCR beta CDR3 reads, whereas every child provided several million.

The sequencing input was blood. V gene TRBV28 combines with J gene TRBJ2-2, with unresolved D. The TCR originated in a boy younger than 18 in good health. CDR3 coding DNA: TGTGCCAGCAGCCCAGACACCTCGAACACCGGGGAGCTGTTTTTT. Its translation is CASSPDTSNTGELFF.